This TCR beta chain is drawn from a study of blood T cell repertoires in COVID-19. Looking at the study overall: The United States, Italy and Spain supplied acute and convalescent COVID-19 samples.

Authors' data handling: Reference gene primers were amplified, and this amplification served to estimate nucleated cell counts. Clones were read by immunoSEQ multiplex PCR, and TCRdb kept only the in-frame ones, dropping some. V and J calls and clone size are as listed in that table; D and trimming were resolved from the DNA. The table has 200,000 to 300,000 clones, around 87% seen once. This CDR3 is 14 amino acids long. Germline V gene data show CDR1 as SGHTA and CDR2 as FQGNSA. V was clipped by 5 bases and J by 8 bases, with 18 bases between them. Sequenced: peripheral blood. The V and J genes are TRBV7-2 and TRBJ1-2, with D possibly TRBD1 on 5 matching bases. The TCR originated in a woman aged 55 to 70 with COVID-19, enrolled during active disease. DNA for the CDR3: TGTGCCAGCAGCGCCTTAACCAGGGCCGGGGGCTACACCTTC. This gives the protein CASSALTRAGGYTF.